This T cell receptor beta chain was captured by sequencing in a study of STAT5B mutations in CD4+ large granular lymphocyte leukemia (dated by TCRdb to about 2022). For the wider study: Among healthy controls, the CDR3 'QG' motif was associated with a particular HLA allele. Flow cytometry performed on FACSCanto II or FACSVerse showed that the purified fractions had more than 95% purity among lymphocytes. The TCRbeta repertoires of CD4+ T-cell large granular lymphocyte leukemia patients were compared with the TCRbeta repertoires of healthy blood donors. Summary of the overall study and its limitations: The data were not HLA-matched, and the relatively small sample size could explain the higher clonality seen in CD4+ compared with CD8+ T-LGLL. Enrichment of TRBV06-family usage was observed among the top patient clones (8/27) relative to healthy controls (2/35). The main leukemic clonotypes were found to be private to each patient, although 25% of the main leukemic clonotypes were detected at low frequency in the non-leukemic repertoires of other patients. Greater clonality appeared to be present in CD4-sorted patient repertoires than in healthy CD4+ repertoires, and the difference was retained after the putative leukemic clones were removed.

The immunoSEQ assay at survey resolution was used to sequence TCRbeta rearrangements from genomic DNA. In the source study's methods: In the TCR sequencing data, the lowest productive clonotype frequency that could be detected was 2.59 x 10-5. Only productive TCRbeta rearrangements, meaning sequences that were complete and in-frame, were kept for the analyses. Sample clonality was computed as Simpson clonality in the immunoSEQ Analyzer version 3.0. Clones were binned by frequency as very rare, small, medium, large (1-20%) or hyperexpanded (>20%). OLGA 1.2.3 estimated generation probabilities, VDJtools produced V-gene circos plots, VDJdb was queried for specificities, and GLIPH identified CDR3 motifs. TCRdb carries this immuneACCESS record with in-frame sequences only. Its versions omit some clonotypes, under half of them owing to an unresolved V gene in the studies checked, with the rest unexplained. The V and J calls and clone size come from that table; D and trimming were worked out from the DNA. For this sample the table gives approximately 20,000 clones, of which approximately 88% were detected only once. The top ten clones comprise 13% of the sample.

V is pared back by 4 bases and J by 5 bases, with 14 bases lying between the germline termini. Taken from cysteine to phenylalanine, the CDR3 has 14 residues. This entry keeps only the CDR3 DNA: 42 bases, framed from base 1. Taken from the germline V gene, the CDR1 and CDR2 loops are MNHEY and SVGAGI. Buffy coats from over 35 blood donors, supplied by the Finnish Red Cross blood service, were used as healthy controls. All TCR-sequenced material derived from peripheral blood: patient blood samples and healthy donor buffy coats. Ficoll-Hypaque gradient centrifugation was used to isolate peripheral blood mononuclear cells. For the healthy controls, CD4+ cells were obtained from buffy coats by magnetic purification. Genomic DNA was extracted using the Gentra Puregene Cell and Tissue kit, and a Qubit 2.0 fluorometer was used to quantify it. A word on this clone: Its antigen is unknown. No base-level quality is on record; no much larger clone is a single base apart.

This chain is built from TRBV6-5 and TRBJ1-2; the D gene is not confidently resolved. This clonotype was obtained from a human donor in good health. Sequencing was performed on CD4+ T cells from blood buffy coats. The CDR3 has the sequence CASSSWVLGYGYTF. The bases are TGTGCCAGCAGTTCGTGGGTATTAGGGTATGGCTACACCTTC.